A selection of T cell receptor beta chains follows, all from one sample in a study of blood T cell repertoires in COVID-19. This table comes from immunoSEQ multiplex PCR, and its TCRdb copy is limited to in-frame clones, with some not included. The sample lists roughly 290,000 clones, around 87% occurring once. Specimen: PBMCs or T cells enriched from blood (not recorded which). The receptors originated from a woman younger than 35 with acute COVID-19. The conserved cysteine and the conserved F or W are not part of the CDR3 here. Fields, in order: V gene, J gene, CDR3 protein.

v_gene: TRBV5-8
j_gene: TRBJ2-2
CDR3aa: ASRKGLSGVAGELF

v_gene: TRBV10-3
j_gene: TRBJ1-6
CDR3aa: AISESGTGASSPLH

v_gene: TRBV27
j_gene: TRBJ2-5
CDR3aa: ASRDRLAGMETQY

v_gene: TRBV6-2/TRBV6-3
j_gene: TRBJ2-5
CDR3aa: ASSYRLTVQETQY

v_gene: TRBV7-2
j_gene: TRBJ1-1
CDR3aa: ASSSRTGLNMNTEAF

v_gene: TRBV7-8
j_gene: TRBJ1-5
CDR3aa: ASSRDSGGHRVRQPQH

v_gene: TRBV28
j_gene: TRBJ2-7
CDR3aa: ASSFFPRTGRQHEQY

v_gene: TRBV6-5
j_gene: TRBJ1-6
CDR3aa: ASSRTGNSPLH

v_gene: TRBV27
j_gene: TRBJ2-7
CDR3aa: ASSLGSRLAGFYEQY

v_gene: TRBV3-1/TRBV3-2
j_gene: TRBJ1-1
CDR3aa: ASSQVGGRTNTEAF

v_gene: TRBV11-2
j_gene: TRBJ2-7
CDR3aa: ASSLAVYEQY

v_gene: TRBV20-1
j_gene: TRBJ2-1
CDR3aa: SCGRGNEQF

v_gene: TRBV30
j_gene: TRBJ2-6
CDR3aa: AWSVLAGPGANVLT

v_gene: TRBV28
j_gene: TRBJ2-1
CDR3aa: ASSSTFNSYNEQF